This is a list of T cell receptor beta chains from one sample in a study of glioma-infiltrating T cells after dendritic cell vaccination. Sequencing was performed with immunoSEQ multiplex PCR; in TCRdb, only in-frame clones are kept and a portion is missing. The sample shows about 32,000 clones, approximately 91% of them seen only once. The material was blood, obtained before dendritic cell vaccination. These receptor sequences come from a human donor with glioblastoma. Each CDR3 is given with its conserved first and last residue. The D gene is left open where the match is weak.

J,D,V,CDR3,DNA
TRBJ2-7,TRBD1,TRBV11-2,CASSPTPGQVLYEQYF,TGTGCCAGCAGCCCTACACCGGGACAGGTTTTATACGAGCAGTACTTC
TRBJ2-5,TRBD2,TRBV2,CASSLAGGPNVQETQYF,TGTGCCAGCAGTTTAGCGGGGGGGCCTAATGTACAAGAGACCCAGTACTTC
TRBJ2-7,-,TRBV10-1,CASSPRRGIEQYF,TGCGCCAGCAGTCCGAGACGCGGGATCGAGCAGTACTTC
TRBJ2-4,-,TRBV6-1,CASSEYQGTDIQYF,TGTGCCAGCAGTGAGTACCAGGGAACGGACATTCAGTACTTC
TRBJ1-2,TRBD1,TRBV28,CASSSTGNLNYGYTF,TGTGCCAGCAGTTCGACAGGGAACCTAAACTATGGCTACACCTTC
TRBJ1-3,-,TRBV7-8,CASSGPRGVSGNTIYF,TGTGCCAGCAGCGGCCCCCGAGGAGTCTCTGGAAACACCATATATTTT
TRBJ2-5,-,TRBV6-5,CASSYRGQQETQYF,TGTGCCAGCAGTTACAGAGGACAGCAAGAGACCCAGTACTTC
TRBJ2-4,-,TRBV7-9,CASSPTGGTKNIQYF,TGTGCCAGCAGCCCAACTGGGGGGACCAAAAACATTCAGTACTTC
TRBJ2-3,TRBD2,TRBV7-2,CASSLQSGVTDTQYF,TGTGCCAGCAGCTTGCAGAGCGGGGTCACAGATACGCAGTATTTT
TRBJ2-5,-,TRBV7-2,CASSETRIPQYF,TGTGCCAGCAGCGAAACTAGAATCCCCCAGTACTTC